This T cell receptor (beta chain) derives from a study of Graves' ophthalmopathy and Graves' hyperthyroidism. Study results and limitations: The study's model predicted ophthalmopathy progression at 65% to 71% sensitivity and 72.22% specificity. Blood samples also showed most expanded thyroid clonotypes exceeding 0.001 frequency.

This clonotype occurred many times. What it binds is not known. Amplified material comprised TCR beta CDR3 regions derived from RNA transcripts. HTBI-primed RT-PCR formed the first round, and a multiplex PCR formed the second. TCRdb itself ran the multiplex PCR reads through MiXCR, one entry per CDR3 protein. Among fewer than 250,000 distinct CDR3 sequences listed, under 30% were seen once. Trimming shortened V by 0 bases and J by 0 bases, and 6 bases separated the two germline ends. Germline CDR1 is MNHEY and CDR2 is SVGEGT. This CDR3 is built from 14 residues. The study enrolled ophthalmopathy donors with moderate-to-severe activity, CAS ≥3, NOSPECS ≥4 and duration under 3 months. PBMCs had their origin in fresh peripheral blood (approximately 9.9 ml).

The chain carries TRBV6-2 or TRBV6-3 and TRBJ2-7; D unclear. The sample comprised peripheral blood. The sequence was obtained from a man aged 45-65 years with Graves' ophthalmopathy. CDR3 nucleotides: TGTGCCAGCAGTTACTCGCTAGTCTCCTACGAGCAGTACTTC. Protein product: CASSYSLVSYEQYF.